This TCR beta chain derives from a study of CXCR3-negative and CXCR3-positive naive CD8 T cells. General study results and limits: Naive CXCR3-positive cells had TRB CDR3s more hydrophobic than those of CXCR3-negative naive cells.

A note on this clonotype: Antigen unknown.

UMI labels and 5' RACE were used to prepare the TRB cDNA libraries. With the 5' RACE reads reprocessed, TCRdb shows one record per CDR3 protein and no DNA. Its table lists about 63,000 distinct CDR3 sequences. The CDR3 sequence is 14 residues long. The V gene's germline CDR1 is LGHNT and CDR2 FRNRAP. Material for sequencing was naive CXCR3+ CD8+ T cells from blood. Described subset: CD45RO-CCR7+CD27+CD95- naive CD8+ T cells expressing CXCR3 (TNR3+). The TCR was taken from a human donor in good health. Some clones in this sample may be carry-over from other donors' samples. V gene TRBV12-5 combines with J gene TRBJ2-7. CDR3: CASGPKDATYEQYF. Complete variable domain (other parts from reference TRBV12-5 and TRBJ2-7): DARVTQTPRHKVTEMGQEVTMRCQPILGHNTVFWYRQTMMQGLELLAYFRNRAPLDDSGMPKDRFSAEMPDATLATLKIQPSEPRDSAVYFCASGPKDATYEQYFGPGTRLTVT.